This T cell receptor beta chain was sequenced for a study of shared T cell receptors in the human thymus. The repertoire was sequenced with immunoSEQ multiplex PCR; TCRdb's copy has only in-frame clones and lacks some. The data hold more than 300,000 clones, with 85% to 95% observed a single time. This CDR3 comprises 11 residues. V gave up 5 bases and J gave up 5 bases, with 5 bases separating them. Germline-derived CDR1 and CDR2 are LNHNV and YYDKDF (reference sequence). The gene calls are TRBV15 and TRBJ2-3; D gene uncertain. This receptor was taken from a human donor. The sample taken for sequencing was thymocytes. The chain's CDR3 is CATSGVDTQYF. The CDR3 DNA sequence: TGTGCCACCAGCGGAGTAGATACGCAGTATTTT. Drawing the rest from reference TRBV15 and TRBJ2-3, the complete variable domain is DAMVIQNPRYQVTQFGKPVTLSCSQTLNHNVMYWYQQKSSQAPKLLFHYYDKDFNNEADTPDNFQSRRPNTSFCFLDIRSPGLGDTAMYLCATSGVDTQYFGPGTRLTVL.